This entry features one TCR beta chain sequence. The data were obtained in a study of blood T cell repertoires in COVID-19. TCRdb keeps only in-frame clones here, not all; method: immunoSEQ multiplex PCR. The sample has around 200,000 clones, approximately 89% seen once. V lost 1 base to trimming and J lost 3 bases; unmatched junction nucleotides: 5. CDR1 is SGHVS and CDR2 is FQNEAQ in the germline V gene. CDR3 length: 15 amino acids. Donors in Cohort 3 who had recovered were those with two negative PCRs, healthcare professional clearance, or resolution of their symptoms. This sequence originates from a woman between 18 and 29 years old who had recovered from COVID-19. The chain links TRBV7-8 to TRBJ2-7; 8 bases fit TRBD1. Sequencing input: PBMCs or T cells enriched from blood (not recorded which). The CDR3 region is CASSLGGTGLYEQYF. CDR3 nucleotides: TGTGCCAGCAGCTTAGGCGGGACAGGTCTCTACGAGCAGTACTTC.